This TCR beta chain came from a study of cytomegalovirus exposure and HLA in healthy donors. This CDR3 has 13 amino acids. The ends lost 4 bases at V and 5 bases at J; junction bases unmatched: 3. Germline CDR1 MGHRA, CDR2 YSYEKL. 13 Jbeta primers and 60 Vbeta primers were used for the PCR. Libraries were prepared by immunoSEQ multiplex PCR; TCRdb keeps only in-frame clonotypes and omits some of them. The sample has roughly 140,000 clones, almost 80% seen once; the top ten hold about 0.66%. The specimen was PBMCs. The origin of this receptor is a male donor in good health and CMV-seronegative. The chain recombines TRBV4-1 with TRBJ1-2, with TRBD1 identical over 8 bases. CDR3 bases: TGCGCCAGCAGCCCACAGGGGGGATATGGCTACACCTTC. Protein sequence: CASSPQGGYGYTF.